The entry below gives a single TCR beta chain sequence along with its context. The antigen is undetermined. The data originate from a study of cytomegalovirus exposure and HLA in healthy donors. Study results and caveats: Some V segments, including TRBV6-2 and TRBV6-3, were excluded as indistinguishable. Solely CMV serostatus was available to characterize immune exposure.

The V gene lost 2 bases and the J gene lost 0 bases, with 5 bases spanning the gap. Germline-derived CDR1 and CDR2 are MNHNS and SASEGT. The CDR3 runs 14 residues. A multiplex PCR was run with 60 Vbeta primers and 13 Jbeta primers. Profiling relied on immunoSEQ multiplex PCR, and the TCRdb table lists in-frame clones only, not all of them. The table lists around 75,000 clones. The sequencing sample was made of PBMCs. The source of this sequence is a man between 35 and 55 years old in good health and CMV-seronegative. The chain is built from TRBV6-1 and TRBJ1-3; D not resolved. The CDR3 here is CASSEFSSGNTIYF. DNA for the CDR3: TGTGCCAGCAGTGAATTCAGCTCTGGAAACACCATATATTTT.